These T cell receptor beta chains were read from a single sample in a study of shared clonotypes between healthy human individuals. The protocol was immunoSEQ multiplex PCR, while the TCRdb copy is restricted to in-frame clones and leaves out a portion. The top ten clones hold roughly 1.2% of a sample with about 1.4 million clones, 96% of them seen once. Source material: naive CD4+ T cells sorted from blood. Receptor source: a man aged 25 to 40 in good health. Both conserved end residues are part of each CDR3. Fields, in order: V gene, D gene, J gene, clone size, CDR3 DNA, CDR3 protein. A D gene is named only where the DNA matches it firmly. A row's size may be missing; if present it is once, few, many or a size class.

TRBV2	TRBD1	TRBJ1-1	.	TGTGCCAGCATCATGGACAGGACGAACACTGAAGCTTTCTTT	CASIMDRTNTEAFF
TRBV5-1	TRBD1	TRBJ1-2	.	TGCGCCAGCAGCCCAGAGGGACAGGCCAACTATGGCTACACCTTC	CASSPEGQANYGYTF
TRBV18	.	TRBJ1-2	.	TGTGCCAGCTCATCTGTCCCGATAGCCTTTAACTATGGCTACACCTTC	CASSSVPIAFNYGYTF
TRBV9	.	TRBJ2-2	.	TGTGCCAGCAGCGCCGACACCGGGGAGCTGTTTTTT	CASSADTGELFF
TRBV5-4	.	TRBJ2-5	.	TGTGCCAGCAGCGCTATTACACGCCAAGAGACCCAGTACTTC	CASSAITRQETQYF
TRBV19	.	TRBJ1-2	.	TGTGCCAGTAGCCAACCCAAGGGGATGGGTAACTATGGCTACACCTTC	CASSQPKGMGNYGYTF
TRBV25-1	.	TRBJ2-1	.	TGTGCCAGCAGACCCCCCCAAACTGCCAATGAGCAGTTCTTC	CASRPPQTANEQFF
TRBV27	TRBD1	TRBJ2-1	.	TGTGCCAGCAGTTTAAGGTCGCGACAGGGGGCGCCGAATGAGCAGTTCTTC	CASSLRSRQGAPNEQFF
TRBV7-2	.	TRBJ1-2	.	TGTGCCAGCAGCTTGACCAACTCCTATGGCTACACCTTC	CASSLTNSYGYTF
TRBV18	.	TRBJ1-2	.	TGTGCCAGCTCACCCGGGACGGACTATGGCTACACCTTC	CASSPGTDYGYTF
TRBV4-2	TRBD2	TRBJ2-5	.	TGTGCCAGCAGCCGGTATAACGGGAGGCTGGAGACCCAGTACTTC	CASSRYNGRLETQYF
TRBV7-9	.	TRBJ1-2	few	TGTGCCAGCAGCCAAGACATCTATGGCTACACCTTC	CASSQDIYGYTF
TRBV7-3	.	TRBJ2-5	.	TGTGCCAGCAGCTTATCTGGGGCGGGCCAAGAGACCCAGTACTTC	CASSLSGAGQETQYF
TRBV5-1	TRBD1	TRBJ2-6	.	TGCGCCAGCAGCCGGACAGGGTCGAGCTCTGGGGCCAACGTCCTGACTTTC	CASSRTGSSSGANVLTF
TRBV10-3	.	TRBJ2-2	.	TGTGCCATCGGGGGCGCCGGGGAGCTGTTTTTT	CAIGGAGELFF
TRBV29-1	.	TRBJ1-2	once	TGCAGCGTCTTCGGGGAAAATGGCTACACCTTC	CSVFGENGYTF
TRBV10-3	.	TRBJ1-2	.	TGTGCCATCAGTGATCCAGGATATCCTAACTATGGCTACACCTTC	CAISDPGYPNYGYTF
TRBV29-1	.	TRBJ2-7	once	TGCAGCGTTAAGCGAGTGGGAGGGGGCCGAGACTCCTACGAGCAGTACTTC	CSVKRVGGGRDSYEQYF
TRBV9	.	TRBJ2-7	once	TGTGCCAGCAGCTCCGATGTTACCTCCTACGAGCAGTACTTC	CASSSDVTSYEQYF
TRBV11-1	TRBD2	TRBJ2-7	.	TGTGCCAGCAGCTCCCGCGGGGGGCCTTCCTACGAGCAGTACTTC	CASSSRGGPSYEQYF
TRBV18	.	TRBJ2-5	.	TGTGCCAGCTCAACCCAGGGTTCTCGAGAGACCCAGTACTTC	CASSTQGSRETQYF
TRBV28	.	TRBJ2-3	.	TGTGCCAGCAGTCCCGTGGGCCACACAGATACGCAGTATTTT	CASSPVGHTDTQYF
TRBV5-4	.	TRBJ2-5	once	TGTGCCAGCGGGGAGGCCCAAGAGACCCAGTACTTC	CASGEAQETQYF
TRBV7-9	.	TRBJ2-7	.	TGTGCCCCAAAGGGTTACGAGCAGTACTTC	CAPKGYEQYF
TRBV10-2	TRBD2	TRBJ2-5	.	TGCGCCAGCAGTGAGCCCCGGGGGGGGGCGAGGGAGACCCAGTACTTC	CASSEPRGGARETQYF
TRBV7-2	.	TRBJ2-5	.	TGTGCCAGCAGCCCACCGGGGTACGGAATCCAGTACTTC	CASSPPGYGIQYF
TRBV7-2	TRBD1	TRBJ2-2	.	TGTGCCAGCAGCGGGTTAGGACAGGAGGCCGGGGAGCTGTTTTTT	CASSGLGQEAGELFF
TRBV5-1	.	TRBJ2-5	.	TGCGCCAGCAGCTTTTTGGATCCGGGCCAAGAGACCCAGTACTTC	CASSFLDPGQETQYF
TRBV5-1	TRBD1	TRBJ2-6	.	TGCGCCAGCAGCTTTACAGCCGGGGACAGCAACCCCTCTGGGGCCAACGTCCTGACTTTC	CASSFTAGDSNPSGANVLTF
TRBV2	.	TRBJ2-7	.	TGTGCCAGCAAGGGGAACGAGCAGTACTTC	CASKGNEQYF
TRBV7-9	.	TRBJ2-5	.	TGTGCCAGCAGGATAGCCCGCGGGACCCAGTACTTC	CASRIARGTQYF
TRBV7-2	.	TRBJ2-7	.	TGTGCCAGCAGCTTGACCCGACAGAGCTCCTACGAGCAGTACTTC	CASSLTRQSSYEQYF
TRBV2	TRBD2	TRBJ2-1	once	TGTGCCAGCAGCACCGGGACTAGAACCCACAATGAGCAGTTCTTC	CASSTGTRTHNEQFF
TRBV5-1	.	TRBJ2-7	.	TGCGCCAGCAGCTGGGGCCCTAGCGCTTCGTCCTACGAGCAGTACTTC	CASSWGPSASSYEQYF